Following are 24 T cell receptor beta chains from one sample sequenced in a study of CD8+ T cells in alopecia areata. Sequencing templates came from extracted RNA that was reverse transcribed into cDNA. TCRdb's copy holds only in-frame clones and misses some; the assay was immunoSEQ multiplex PCR. The table shows roughly 130,000 clones, with around three fifths occurring only once. Sequenced here: CD4+ T cells sorted from blood, sampled at week 0. The receptors stem from a human donor with alopecia areata.

About this clone itself: The same CDR3 arises from other DNA sequences in this sample as well. The genes are TRBV5-1 and TRBJ2-3; D remains unclear. The CDR3 length is 12 residues. Trimming left V 0 bases short and J 4 bases short, with 3 bases between. Germline V gene sequence: CDR1 SGHRS, CDR2 YFSETQ. CDR3 amino acids: CASSLEADTQYF. The DNA of the CDR3 is TGCGCCAGCAGCTTGGAAGCAGATACGCAGTATTTT.

CDR3 sequence (DNA): TGTGCCAGCAGCTTTAGCGGGGGAAGCTCCTACAATGAGCAGTTCTTC. It encodes CASSFSGGSSYNEQFF. This sequence joins TRBV9 and TRBJ2-1; 9 bases are shared with TRBD2. V was clipped by 4 bases and J by 0 bases; unmatched bases: 5. The CDR3 is made up of 16 amino acids. Germline V gene lookup returns CDR1 SGDLS and CDR2 YYNGEE. The variable domain in full, completed from reference TRBV9 and TRBJ2-1, reads DSGVTQTPKHLITATGQRVTLRCSPRSGDLSVYWYQQSLDQGLQFLIQYYNGEERAKGNILERFSAQQFPDLHSELNLSSLELGDSALYFCASSFSGGSSYNEQFFGPGTRLTVL.

The V and J genes are TRBV7-2 and TRBJ2-7; the match to TRBD2 covers 7 bases. J was trimmed by 1 base and V by 8 bases; bases with no gene match: 8. The CDR3 consists of 14 residues. In germline, CDR1 is SGHTA, CDR2 FQGNSA. CDR3 sequence: CASLREGGSYEQYF. The CDR3 region has the DNA TGTGCCAGCTTGAGGGAGGGCGGTTCCTACGAGCAGTACTTC. Combining the CDR3 with reference TRBV7-2 and TRBJ2-7 gives the whole variable domain GAGVSQSPSNKVTEKGKDVELRCDPISGHTALYWYRQSLGQGLEFLIYFQGNSAPDKSGLPSDRFSAERTGGSVSTLTIQRTQQEDSAVYLCASLREGGSYEQYFGPGTRLTVT.

This chain connects TRBV5-1 to TRBJ2-5, with D possibly being TRBD2 (5 bases). Germline CDR1 is SGHRS and CDR2 is YFSETQ. This CDR3 has 13 amino acids. The V end was cut by 4 bases, the J end by 5 bases, with 12 bases between. CDR3 loop: CASSLAGKETQYF. CDR3 DNA sequence: TGCGCCAGCAGCCTAGCAGGAAAGGAGACCCAGTACTTC.

This clone was observed a handful of times. This chain uses TRBV28 with TRBJ2-5; D remains ambiguous. CDR1 and CDR2 (germline): MDHEN, SYDVKM. This CDR3 is built from 13 residues. V was shortened by 4 bases and J by 5 bases, with 11 bases between the two germline ends. The DNA of the CDR3 is TGTGCCAGCAGTTCTTTGTTATCGGAGACCCAGTACTTC. Protein: CASSSLLSETQYF.

This chain joins TRBV30 and TRBJ1-2, with D possibly matching TRBD1 (5 bases). V lost 3 bases to trimming and J lost 11 bases, with 31 bases between them. The germline V gene has CDR1 GTSNPN and CDR2 SVGIG (reference sequence). The CDR3 contains 17 residues. Here the CDR3 reads CAWSGFLWAGWGGGYTF. Here the CDR3 DNA reads TGTGCCTGGAGCGGCTTTTTATGGGCAGGGTGGGGCGGAGGGTACACCTTC.

This clone was seen only a few times. This chain links TRBV2 with TRBJ2-3; no clear D gene. Per the germline V gene, CDR1 is SNHLY and CDR2 is FYNNEI. This CDR3 comprises 14 residues. Trimming cost V 3 bases and J 5 bases, with 12 bases left between them. In DNA form, the CDR3 reads TGTGCCAGCAGTGACGTGGCTTCAGGAGATACGCAGTATTTT. It yields the protein CASSDVASGDTQYF.

The chain has TRBV6-5 and TRBJ2-1, with TRBD1 as a possible D gene (6 bases). Germline-derived CDR1 and CDR2 are MNHEY and SVGAGI. V dropped 6 bases and J dropped 5 bases, with 14 bases sitting between them. The CDR3 runs to 14 residues. CDR3: CASRDSEPDNEQFF. The CDR3 bases are TGTGCCAGCAGGGACAGCGAGCCCGACAATGAGCAGTTCTTC.

This sequence joins TRBV9 and TRBJ2-7; TRBD2 aligns across 9 bases. This CDR3 is built from 15 residues. Germline V gene data show CDR1 as SGDLS and CDR2 as YYNGEE. Trimming removed 0 bases from V and 3 bases from J; junction bases left unmatched: 4. The CDR3 nucleotides are TGTGCCAGCAGCGTAGATAGCGGGAGCCTCTACGAGCAGTACTTC. Its translation: CASSVDSGSLYEQYF. Full variable domain (remainder filled in from reference TRBV9 and TRBJ2-7): DSGVTQTPKHLITATGQRVTLRCSPRSGDLSVYWYQQSLDQGLQFLIQYYNGEERAKGNILERFSAQQFPDLHSELNLSSLELGDSALYFCASSVDSGSLYEQYFGPGTRLTVT.

This clone was recorded a few times. The chain uses TRBV4-1 and TRBJ2-5; TRBD2 might be the D (5 bases). CDR1 and CDR2 from the germline V gene are MGHRA and YSYEKL. The CDR3 runs to 16 residues. V lost 1 base, J lost 3 bases, and 15 bases lay in between. CDR3 sequence: CASSQVLGVGEETQYF. CDR3 nucleotide sequence: TGCGCCAGCAGCCAAGTGCTCGGGGTGGGAGAAGAGACCCAGTACTTC.

This clone was seen more than once but under ten times. The chain joins TRBV4-3 to TRBJ2-1; 11 positions agree with TRBD2. The CDR3 is 17 residues long. Germline assignment: CDR1 LGHNA and CDR2 YSLEER. J gave up 3 bases and V 5 bases, and 9 bases lay outside the gene matches. CDR3: CASSSRTSGRIYNEQFF. The CDR3 DNA is TGCGCCAGCAGCTCCCGAACTAGCGGGAGAATCTACAATGAGCAGTTCTTC.

V usage is TRBV5-4 and J usage is TRBJ2-1, with TRBD1 identical over 9 bases. This CDR3 comprises 16 residues. V shed 4 bases and J 6 bases; nucleotides not matched to a gene: 11. The germline V gene encodes CDR1 SGHNT and CDR2 YYREEE (reference sequence). CDR3 nucleotide sequence: TGTGCCAGCAGCCTTACAGGGGGCAGGGTTGGCAATGAGCAGTTCTTC. It specifies CASSLTGGRVGNEQFF.

J is TRBJ1-2 and V is TRBV4-3; TRBD1 matches at 7 bases. The V gene end was trimmed by 1 base and the J gene end by 1 base; junction bases not matched to a gene: 6. The CDR3 has 16 residues. Germline V gene lookup returns CDR1 LGHNA and CDR2 YSLEER. CDR3 sequence reads: CASSQVQGDNNYGYTF. The CDR3 DNA reads TGCGCCAGCAGCCAAGTCCAGGGGGATAATAACTATGGCTACACCTTC.

In this sample, this clone turned up once. The chain carries TRBV4-3 and TRBJ2-6, with TRBD2 matching 8 bases. The CDR3 extends over 18 amino acids. Germline values: CDR1 LGHNA, CDR2 YSLEER. After removal of 1 base from V and 2 bases from J, the junction contained 7 bases not matched to a gene. The CDR3 region is CASSQVTGGGAGANVLTF. CDR3 nucleotide sequence: TGCGCCAGCAGCCAAGTGACCGGGGGGGGAGCTGGGGCCAACGTCCTGACTTTC.

The chain is built from TRBV2 and TRBJ2-3; 12 bases line up with TRBD2. In germline, CDR1 is SNHLY, CDR2 FYNNEI. The CDR3 is 14 residues long. The J segment lost 6 bases and the V segment lost 5 bases, leaving 3 bases of the junction unmatched. CDR3 amino acids: CASSRTSGIDTQYF. The CDR3 DNA sequence: TGTGCCAGCAGTCGGACTAGCGGGATTGATACGCAGTATTTT.

This clone was seen once. The rearrangement uses TRBV4-1 and TRBJ2-7; weak D call: TRBD1 (5 bases). Germline V gene data show CDR1 as MGHRA and CDR2 as YSYEKL. V lost 2 bases, J lost 4 bases, and 15 bases lay in between. This CDR3 contains 15 residues. The CDR3 is CASSQPGHNTYEQYF. CDR3 DNA sequence: TGCGCCAGCAGCCAACCTGGACATAACACTTACGAGCAGTACTTC.

This clone was observed a few times. The chain links TRBV7-9 to TRBJ2-5; 7 bases line up with TRBD1. CDR3 length: 14 residues. The germline V gene has CDR1 SEHNR and CDR2 FQNEAQ (reference sequence). V was clipped by 5 bases and J by 2 bases; unmatched bases: 5. This CDR3 reads CASSLWDSQETQYF. The CDR3 DNA reads as TGTGCCAGCAGCCTATGGGACAGTCAAGAGACCCAGTACTTC.

The J gene is TRBJ1-6, the V gene TRBV19; TRBD1 might be the D (5 bases). The germline V gene has CDR1 LNHDA and CDR2 SQIVND (reference sequence). Trimming cost V 7 bases and J 8 bases, with 18 bases left between them. The CDR3 contains 15 residues. This CDR3 reads CASTATEGYHSPLHF. For the CDR3, the DNA is TGTGCCAGTACCGCGACAGAAGGATACCATTCACCCCTCCACTTT.

The chain is built from TRBV23-1 and TRBJ2-4, with a possible D match to TRBD1 (6 bases). TRBV23-1 is annotated as an ORF whose role is uncertain. V gave up 3 bases and J gave up 9 bases, with 15 bases separating them. This CDR3 contains 14 residues. The CDR3 region has the DNA TGCGCCAGCAGTCAGTTGAGGACAGAAGGCATTCAGTACTTC. Protein sequence: CASSQLRTEGIQYF.

This sequence joins TRBV14 and TRBJ2-7, with a tentative D call TRBD2 (5 bases). Germline V CDR1 and CDR2: SGHDN, FVKESK. This CDR3 is 14 amino acids long. Trimming removed 1 base at V and 6 bases at J, with 13 bases between. The CDR3 sequence: CASSQVRVSGEQYF. For the CDR3, the DNA is TGTGCCAGCAGCCAAGTGCGGGTCTCGGGCGAGCAGTACTTC.

This clone has only one observation. The chain couples TRBV9 to TRBJ1-2, with D perhaps matching TRBD1 (6 bases). Per the germline V gene, CDR1 is SGDLS and CDR2 is YYNGEE. The CDR3 is made up of 16 amino acids. Deletions cut 0 bases from V and 4 bases from J, with 16 bases between. Written as DNA, the CDR3 is TGTGCCAGCAGCGTAGAGGACGGGGGGCGCGGCTATGGCTACACCTTC. It is translated as CASSVEDGGRGYGYTF.

In DNA, the CDR3 is TGTGCCAGCAGTTCTTTTGACGGGGAGCTGTTTTTT. Translation: CASSSFDGELFF. The chain joins TRBV27 to TRBJ2-2; no reliable D call. CDR3 length: 12 amino acids. Germline loops: CDR1 MNHEY, CDR2 SMNVEV (reference sequence). The V gene lost 4 bases and the J gene lost 7 bases, with 7 bases spanning the gap.

The gene calls are TRBV6-6 and TRBJ1-3; perhaps TRBD1 as D (5 bases). This CDR3 is 14 amino acids long. In germline, CDR1 is MNHNY, CDR2 SVGAGI (reference sequence). V lost 2 bases and J lost 3, with 8 bases in between. CDR3 sequence reads: CASSYQGDGNTIYF. The DNA for the CDR3 is TGTGCCAGCAGTTACCAGGGCGATGGAAACACCATATATTTT.

The rearrangement joins TRBV6-6 to TRBJ2-7; TRBD2 agrees at 8 bases. The CDR3 covers 16 residues. The V gene's germline CDR1 is MNHNY and CDR2 SVGAGI (reference sequence). V lost 5 bases to trimming and J lost 1 base; unmatched junction nucleotides: 10. The CDR3 region is CASSRSTGTSSYEQYF. CDR3 DNA: TGTGCCAGCAGTCGGTCTACCGGGACTAGTTCCTACGAGCAGTACTTC.